This TCR beta chain came from a study of cytomegalovirus exposure and HLA in healthy donors. Trimming pared 5 bases from V and 10 bases from J, leaving 14 bases between. Germline CDR1 and CDR2: SEHNR and FQNEAQ (reference sequence). This CDR3 spans 12 amino acids. General study findings and limits: Researchers counted some 150 TCR beta chains as cytomegalovirus-associated. Three chains tied to CMV proved CMV antigen-specific in vitro.

Method: immunoSEQ multiplex PCR; TCRdb's copy keeps in-frame clones and lacks some. This table holds over 100,000 clones, 89% found once. A note on this clone: Its antigen is as yet unknown.

V gene TRBV7-9 combines with J gene TRBJ1-2; a weak D match, TRBD1 (6 bases). This sequence was found in a woman younger than 30 in good health and CMV-seronegative. The sequenced sample was PBMCs. CDR3 in DNA: TGTGCCAGCAGCCGTGGACAGTCTCCCTACACCTTC. This translates into CASSRGQSPYTF.